This T cell receptor (beta chain) was captured by sequencing in a study of blood T cell repertoires in COVID-19. Study context: Samples taken during acute and convalescent COVID-19 were collected in the United States, Italy and Spain. PBMCs, B-cell-depleted T cells, or T cells provided the cDNA or gDNA that made up the material.

Under the authors' procedure: Amplified reference gene primers provided the basis for estimating nucleated cell counts. Only in-frame clones appear in the TCRdb table, and some are missing; sequencing was by immunoSEQ multiplex PCR. For V, J and clone size, that table is used; D and trimming come from the DNA. The repertoire holds around 330,000 clones, around 88% seen once, with roughly 1.7% in the top ten. Seattle cases were enrolled at active infection and followed longitudinally. The CDR3 consists of 14 residues. Trimming cost V 4 bases and J 3 bases, with 13 bases left between them. CDR1 and CDR2 from the germline V gene are LGHDT and YNNKEL (reference sequence).

The sample was peripheral blood. The V and J genes are TRBV3-1 (or the pseudogene TRBV3-2) and TRBJ2-7, with D tentatively TRBD2 (7 bases). The receptor comes from a woman under 40 with COVID-19, enrolled during active disease. Here the CDR3 reads CASSREGGSYEQYF. The CDR3 coding sequence is TGTGCCAGCAGCCGAGAGGGGGGGAGCTACGAGCAGTACTTC.